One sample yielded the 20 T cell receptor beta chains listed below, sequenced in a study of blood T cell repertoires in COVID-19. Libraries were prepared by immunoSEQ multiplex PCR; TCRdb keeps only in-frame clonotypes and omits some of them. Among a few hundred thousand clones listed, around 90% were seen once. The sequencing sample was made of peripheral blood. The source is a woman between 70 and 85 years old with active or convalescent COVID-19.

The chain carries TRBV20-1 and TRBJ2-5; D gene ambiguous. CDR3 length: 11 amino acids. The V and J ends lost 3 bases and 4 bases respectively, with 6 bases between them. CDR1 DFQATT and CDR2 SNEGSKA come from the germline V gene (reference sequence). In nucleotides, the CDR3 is TGCAGTGCTAGCCGGGTAGAGACCCAGTACTTC. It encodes CSASRVETQYF.

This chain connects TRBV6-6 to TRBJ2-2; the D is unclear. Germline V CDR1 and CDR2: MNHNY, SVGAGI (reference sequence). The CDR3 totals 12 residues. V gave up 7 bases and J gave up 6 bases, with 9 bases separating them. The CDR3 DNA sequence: TGTGCCAGCAACCAGATGGCCGGGGAGCTGTTTTTT. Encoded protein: CASNQMAGELFF.

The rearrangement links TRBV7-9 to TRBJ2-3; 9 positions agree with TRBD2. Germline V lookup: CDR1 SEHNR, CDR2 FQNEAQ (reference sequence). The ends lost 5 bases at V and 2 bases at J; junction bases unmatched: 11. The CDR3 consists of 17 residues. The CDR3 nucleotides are TGTGCCAGCAGCACCTCGGGTAGCGGGGGTGTCACAGATACGCAGTATTTT. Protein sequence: CASSTSGSGGVTDTQYF.

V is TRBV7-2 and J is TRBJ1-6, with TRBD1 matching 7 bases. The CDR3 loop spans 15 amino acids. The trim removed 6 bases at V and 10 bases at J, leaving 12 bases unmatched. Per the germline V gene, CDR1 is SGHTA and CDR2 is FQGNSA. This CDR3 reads CASSRGQPTSSPLHF. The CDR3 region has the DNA TGTGCCAGCAGTCGGGGACAGCCGACAAGCTCACCCCTCCACTTT.

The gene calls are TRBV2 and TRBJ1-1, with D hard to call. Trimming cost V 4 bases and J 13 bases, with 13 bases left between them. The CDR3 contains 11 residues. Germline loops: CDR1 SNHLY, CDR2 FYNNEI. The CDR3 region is CASSAGGKVFF. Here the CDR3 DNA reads TGTGCCAGCAGTGCAGGTGGCAAAGTTTTCTTT.

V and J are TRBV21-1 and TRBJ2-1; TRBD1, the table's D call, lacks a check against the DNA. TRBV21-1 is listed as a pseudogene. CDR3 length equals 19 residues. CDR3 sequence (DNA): TGTGCCAGCATAAAACCCCTGGCCAGATGGACAGTAGGCCGCACTGAGCAGTTCTTC. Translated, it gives CASIKPLARWTVGRTEQFF.

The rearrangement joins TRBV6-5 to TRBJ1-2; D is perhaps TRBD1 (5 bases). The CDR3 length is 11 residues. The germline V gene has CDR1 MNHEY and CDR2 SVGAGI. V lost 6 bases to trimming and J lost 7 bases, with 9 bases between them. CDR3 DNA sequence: TGTGCCAGCAGATCGACAGTTGGCTACACCTTC. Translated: CASRSTVGYTF.

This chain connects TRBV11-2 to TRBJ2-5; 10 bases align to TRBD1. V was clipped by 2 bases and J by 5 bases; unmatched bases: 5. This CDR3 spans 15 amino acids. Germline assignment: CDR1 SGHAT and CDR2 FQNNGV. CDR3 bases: TGTGCCAGCAGCTTATTGGGACAGGGGTCGGAGACCCAGTACTTC. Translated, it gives CASSLLGQGSETQYF.

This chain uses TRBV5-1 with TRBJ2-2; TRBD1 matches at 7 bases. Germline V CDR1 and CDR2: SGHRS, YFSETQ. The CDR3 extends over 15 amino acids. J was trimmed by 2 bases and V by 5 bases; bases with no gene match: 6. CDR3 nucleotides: TGCGCCAGCAGTTCCGGGACAGCCAACACCGGGGAGCTGTTTTTT. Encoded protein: CASSSGTANTGELFF.

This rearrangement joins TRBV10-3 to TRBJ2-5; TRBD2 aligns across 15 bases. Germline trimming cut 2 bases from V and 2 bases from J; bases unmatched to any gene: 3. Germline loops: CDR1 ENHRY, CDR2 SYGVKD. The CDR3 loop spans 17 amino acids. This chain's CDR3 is CAISEPGTSGGQETQYF. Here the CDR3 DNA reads TGTGCCATCAGTGAGCCCGGGACTAGCGGGGGGCAAGAGACCCAGTACTTC.

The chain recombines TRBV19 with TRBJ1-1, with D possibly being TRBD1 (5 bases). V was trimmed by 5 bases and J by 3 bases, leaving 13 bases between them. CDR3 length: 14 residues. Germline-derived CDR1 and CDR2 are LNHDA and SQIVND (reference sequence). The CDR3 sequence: CASSWGRADTEAFF. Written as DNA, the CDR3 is TGTGCCAGTAGTTGGGGCAGGGCGGACACTGAAGCTTTCTTT.

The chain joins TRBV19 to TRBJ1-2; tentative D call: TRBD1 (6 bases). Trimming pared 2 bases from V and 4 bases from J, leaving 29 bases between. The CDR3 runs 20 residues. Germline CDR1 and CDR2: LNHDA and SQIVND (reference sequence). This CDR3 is CASSIYLSVGASEIIYGYTF. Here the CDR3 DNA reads TGTGCCAGTAGTATATATCTGTCAGTGGGGGCCTCCGAAATTATCTATGGCTACACCTTC.

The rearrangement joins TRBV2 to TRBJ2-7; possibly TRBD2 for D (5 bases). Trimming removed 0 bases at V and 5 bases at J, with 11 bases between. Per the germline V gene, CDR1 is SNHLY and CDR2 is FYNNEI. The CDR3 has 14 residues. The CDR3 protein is CASSEALEGHEQYF. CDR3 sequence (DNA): TGTGCCAGCAGTGAAGCGCTAGAGGGCCACGAGCAGTACTTC. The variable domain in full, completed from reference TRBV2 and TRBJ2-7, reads EPEVTQTPSHQVTQMGQEVILRCVPISNHLYFYWYRQILGQKVEFLVSFYNNEISEKSEIFDDQFSVERPDGSNFTLKIRSTKLEDSAMYFCASSEALEGHEQYFGPGTRLTVT.

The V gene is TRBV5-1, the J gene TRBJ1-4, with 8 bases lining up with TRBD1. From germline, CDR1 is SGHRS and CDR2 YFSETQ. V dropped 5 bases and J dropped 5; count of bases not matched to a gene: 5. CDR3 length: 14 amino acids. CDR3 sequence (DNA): TGCGCCAGCAGGTCGGGGACAGGAAATGAAAAACTGTTTTTT. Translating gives CASRSGTGNEKLFF.

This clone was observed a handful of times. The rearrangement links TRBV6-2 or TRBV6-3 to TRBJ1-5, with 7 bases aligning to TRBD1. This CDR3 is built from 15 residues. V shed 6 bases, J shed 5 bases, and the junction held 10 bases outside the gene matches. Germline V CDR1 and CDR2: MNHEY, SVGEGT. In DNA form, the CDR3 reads TGTGCCAGCAGGCCTTTAACAGGGGTCGATCAGCCCCAGCATTTT. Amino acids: CASRPLTGVDQPQHF.

The CDR3 DNA follows: TGTGCCACCAGCAGAGATCGAGATGGCTACACCTTC. As protein: CATSRDRDGYTF. The chain recombines TRBV15 with TRBJ1-2; D not resolved. CDR3 length: 12 residues. Germline V lookup: CDR1 LNHNV, CDR2 YYDKDF (reference sequence). Trimming shortened V by 0 bases and J by 6 bases, and 5 bases separated the two germline ends.

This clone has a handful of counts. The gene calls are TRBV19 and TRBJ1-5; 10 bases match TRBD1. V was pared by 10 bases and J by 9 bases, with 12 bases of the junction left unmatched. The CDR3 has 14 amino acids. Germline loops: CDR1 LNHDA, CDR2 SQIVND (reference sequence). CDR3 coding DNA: TGTGCCACTTCGACAGGGGGCCCAAGTCGGCCCCAGCATTTT. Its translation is CATSTGGPSRPQHF. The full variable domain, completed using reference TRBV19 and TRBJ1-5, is DGGITQSPKYLFRKEGQNVTLSCEQNLNHDAMYWYRQDPGQGLRLIYYSQIVNDFQKGDIAEGYSVSREKKESFPLTVTSAQKNPTAFYLCATSTGGPSRPQHFGDGTRLSIL.

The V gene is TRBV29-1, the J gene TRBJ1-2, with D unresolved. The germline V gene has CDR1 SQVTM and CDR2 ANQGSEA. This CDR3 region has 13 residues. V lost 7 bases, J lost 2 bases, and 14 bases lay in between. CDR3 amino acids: CSASDTPNYGYTF. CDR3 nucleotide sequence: TGCAGCGCCTCCGACACCCCCAACTATGGCTACACCTTC.

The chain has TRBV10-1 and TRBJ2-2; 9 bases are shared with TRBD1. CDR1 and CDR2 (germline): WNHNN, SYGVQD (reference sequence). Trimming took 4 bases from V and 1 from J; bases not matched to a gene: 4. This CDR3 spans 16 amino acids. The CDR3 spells CASSGRTGVNTGELFF. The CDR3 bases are TGCGCCAGCAGTGGACGGACAGGGGTGAACACCGGGGAGCTGTTTTTT.

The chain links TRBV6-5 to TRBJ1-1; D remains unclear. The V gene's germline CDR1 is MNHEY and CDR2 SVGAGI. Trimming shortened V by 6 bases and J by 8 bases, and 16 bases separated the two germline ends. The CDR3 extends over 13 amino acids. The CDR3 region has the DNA TGTGCCAGCAGCCCCCTCCGAGTTCTCGAAGCTTTCTTT. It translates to CASSPLRVLEAFF.